Shown below are 24 T cell receptor beta chains from a single sample sequenced in a study of blood T cell repertoires in COVID-19. TCRdb's table, derived via immunoSEQ multiplex PCR, lists solely in-frame clones and lacks some. The table includes under 150,000 clones, around 84% detected once. Input material: peripheral blood. The origin of the receptors is a human donor in a cohort sampled during active COVID-19.

The rearrangement uses TRBV2 and TRBJ2-3; 9 bases are a match to TRBD1. Losses at the gene ends were 0 bases for V and 7 bases for J; bases not matched to a gene: 2. Germline V gene lookup returns CDR1 SNHLY and CDR2 FYNNEI. The CDR3 runs 14 residues. CDR3 sequence: CASSEADRGHTQYF. DNA for the CDR3: TGTGCCAGCAGTGAAGCGGACAGGGGTCATACGCAGTATTTT.

This sequence joins TRBV6-2 or TRBV6-3 and TRBJ1-4, with a weak D call TRBD1 (6 bases). Trimming left V 5 bases short and J 0 bases short, with 13 bases between. The CDR3 consists of 16 residues. Germline assignment: CDR1 MNHEY and CDR2 SVGEGT. DNA of the CDR3: TGTGCCAGCAGTCGTATCCGGACAGCAACTAATGAAAAACTGTTTTTT. This translates into CASSRIRTATNEKLFF.

The gene calls are TRBV7-2 and TRBJ2-7; 9 bases line up with TRBD2. Germline CDR1 is SGHTA and CDR2 is FQGNSA. The CDR3 contains 16 residues. Germline trimming cut 3 bases from V and 0 bases from J; bases unmatched to any gene: 6. In DNA, the CDR3 is TGTGCCAGCAGCTTGGCAAGCGGGGGGACCTCCTACGAGCAGTACTTC. It is translated as CASSLASGGTSYEQYF.

The chain combines TRBV4-1 with TRBJ2-3; D is ambiguous. Deletions cut 3 bases from V and 3 bases from J, with 4 bases between. This CDR3 is 12 amino acids long. Per germline, CDR1 MGHRA and CDR2 YSYEKL. The CDR3 DNA sequence: TGCGCCAGCAGCCAGGAGACAGATACGCAGTATTTT. This sequence encodes CASSQETDTQYF.

The chain couples TRBV4-2 to TRBJ2-7; D may be TRBD2 (6 bases). CDR1 and CDR2 (germline): LGHNA, YNFKEQ. The CDR3 extends over 14 amino acids. The V end lost 0 bases, the J end lost 3 bases, and 9 bases lay between the germline ends. CDR3 in DNA: TGTGCCAGCAGCCAAGATCGGGGAGGCTACGAGCAGTACTTC. Its translation is CASSQDRGGYEQYF.

The V and J genes are TRBV6-6 and TRBJ2-5; D may be TRBD1 (7 bases). V lost 6 bases, J lost 3 bases, and 11 bases lay in between. The germline V gene has CDR1 MNHNY and CDR2 SVGAGI (reference sequence). The CDR3 consists of 13 residues. The CDR3 spells CASRRDSEETQYF. The CDR3 DNA reads as TGTGCCAGCAGGCGGGACAGCGAAGAGACCCAGTACTTC.

The J gene is TRBJ2-5, the V gene TRBV14; D is ambiguous. The V gene lost 4 bases and the J gene lost 4 bases, with 10 bases spanning the gap. This CDR3 is 13 amino acids long. Germline CDR1 is SGHDN and CDR2 is FVKESK. The CDR3 loop reads CASSPGFLETQYF. CDR3 DNA: TGTGCCAGCAGCCCGGGTTTCTTAGAGACCCAGTACTTC.

CDR3 amino acids: CSVGTGGGNQPQHF. The CDR3 DNA is TGCAGCGTTGGGACAGGGGGCGGCAATCAGCCCCAGCATTTT. The chain uses TRBV29-1 and TRBJ1-5, with TRBD1 identical over 11 bases. Looked up from germline, CDR1 is SQVTM and CDR2 is ANQGSEA. Trimming at V came to 4 bases and at J to 2 bases, leaving 1 base not matched to a gene. This CDR3 is 14 amino acids long.

The genes are TRBV6-2 or TRBV6-3 and TRBJ2-3; TRBD2 matches at 9 bases. The J segment lost 3 bases and the V segment lost 6 bases, leaving 7 bases of the junction unmatched. The CDR3 is made up of 15 amino acids. Germline V gene sequence: CDR1 MNHEY, CDR2 SVGEGT. The CDR3 region is CASSGGTSSTDTQYF. The DNA of the CDR3 is TGTGCCAGCAGCGGCGGGACTAGCTCTACAGATACGCAGTATTTT.

The chain uses TRBV6-6 and TRBJ2-4; TRBD1 might be the D (6 bases). The CDR3 consists of 11 residues. Looked up from germline, CDR1 is MNHNY and CDR2 is SVGAGI (reference sequence). V lost 5 bases to trimming and J lost 12 bases, with 11 bases between them. The CDR3 bases are TGTGCCAGCAGTCAACAGGGAAATCAGTACTTC. It codes for CASSQQGNQYF.

The chain has TRBV7-2 and TRBJ1-5; maybe TRBD1 (5 bases). The germline V and J ends were trimmed by 3 bases and 0 bases, with 6 bases remaining between them. The germline V gene has CDR1 SGHTA and CDR2 FQGNSA. The CDR3 sequence is 14 residues long. In nucleotides, the CDR3 is TGTGCCAGCAGCTTTGACAGTAGCAATCAGCCCCAGCATTTT. This translates into CASSFDSSNQPQHF.

The V call is TRBV4-3, the J call TRBJ1-5; no clear D. This CDR3 region has 14 residues. CDR1 and CDR2 (germline): LGHNA, YSLEER. V was cut by 0 bases and J by 6 bases, with 9 bases left in between. CDR3 in DNA: TGCGCCAGCAGCCAAGAGAGGGCTGGTCAGCCCCAGCATTTT. This encodes CASSQERAGQPQHF.

The CDR3 coding sequence is TGTGCCAGCAGCCCCCGGACAGGGGAGAACACCATATATTTT. Its translation: CASSPRTGENTIYF. The gene calls are TRBV11-2 and TRBJ1-3; TRBD1 matches at 9 bases. In germline, CDR1 is SGHAT, CDR2 FQNNGV. The J segment lost 7 bases and the V segment lost 5 bases, leaving 6 bases of the junction unmatched. The CDR3 is 14 amino acids.

The gene calls are TRBV24-1 and TRBJ2-1; TRBD1 matches 11 bases. The CDR3 length is 16 residues. Germline V gene lookup returns CDR1 KGHDR and CDR2 SFDVKD. V shed 3 bases, J shed 5 bases, and the junction held 5 bases outside the gene matches. DNA of the CDR3: TGTGCCACCAGTGATACTCCGGGACAGGGGGACAATGAGCAGTTCTTC. Translation gives CATSDTPGQGDNEQFF.

V gene TRBV19 combines with J gene TRBJ2-7; the D gene is possibly TRBD2 (6 bases). Trimming removed 4 bases from V and 2 bases from J, with 15 bases in between. The CDR3 has 15 amino acids. CDR1 LNHDA and CDR2 SQIVND come from the germline V gene (reference sequence). Written as DNA, the CDR3 is TGTGCCAGTAGTAGCTCGAGAGGAGGGACCTACGAGCAGTACTTC. Protein product: CASSSSRGGTYEQYF.

This chain connects TRBV11-3 to TRBJ1-6, with D hard to call. Germline V gives CDR1 SGHNT, CDR2 YENEEA. Trimming pared 0 bases from V and 9 bases from J, leaving 6 bases between. CDR3 size: 13 residues. The CDR3 sequence is CASSLDPSSPLHF. The CDR3 DNA follows: TGTGCCAGCAGCTTAGATCCCTCTTCACCCCTCCACTTT.

V is TRBV10-3 and J is TRBJ1-1; no reliable D call. This CDR3 is 13 amino acids long. V shed 0 bases and J shed 8 bases, with 10 bases lying between them. Germline CDR1 ENHRY, CDR2 SYGVKD. The CDR3 DNA sequence: TGTGCCATCAGTGAGTCGAGCCGGGTAGAAGCTTTCTTT. Amino acid sequence: CAISESSRVEAFF.

The chain is built from TRBV4-1 and TRBJ2-7, with TRBD2 matching over 11 bases. Germline values: CDR1 MGHRA, CDR2 YSYEKL. This CDR3 region has 16 residues. The J segment lost 0 bases and the V segment lost 1 base, leaving 2 bases of the junction unmatched. This CDR3 is CASSQGLAGPSYEQYF. The CDR3 coding sequence is TGCGCCAGCAGCCAAGGACTAGCGGGGCCCTCCTACGAGCAGTACTTC.

The chain has TRBV3-1 (or the pseudogene TRBV3-2) and TRBJ2-1; D call uncertain. V was trimmed by 0 bases and J by 7 bases, leaving 4 bases between them. Germline CDR1 reads LGHDT; CDR2 reads YNNKEL (reference sequence). The CDR3 sequence is 12 residues long. The CDR3 loop is CASSQDRNEQFF. As DNA, the CDR3 is TGTGCCAGCAGCCAAGACAGAAATGAGCAGTTCTTC.

The gene calls are TRBV5-1 and TRBJ2-3, with D perhaps TRBD2 (5 bases). The V gene's germline CDR1 is SGHRS and CDR2 YFSETQ. Between the trimmed V and J ends, which lost 0 bases and 4 bases, there was a span of 15 bases. This CDR3 comprises 16 residues. The CDR3 reads CASSLVFSERADTQYF. The CDR3 nucleotides read TGCGCCAGCAGCTTGGTTTTCAGCGAGAGGGCAGATACGCAGTATTTT.

This chain uses TRBV25-1 with TRBJ2-5, with TRBD1 identical over 8 bases. V lost 5 bases, J lost 5 bases, and 7 bases stayed unmatched. The CDR3 is made up of 14 amino acids. CDR1 is MGHDK and CDR2 is SYGVNS in the germline V gene. The CDR3 region has the DNA TGTGCCAGCAGTCCTCGGACAGGGTCGGAGACCCAGTACTTC. Translated: CASSPRTGSETQYF.

The chain is built from TRBV30 and TRBJ1-1; 8 bases match TRBD1. The germline gives CDR1 GTSNPN, CDR2 SVGIG (reference sequence). The CDR3 contains 14 residues. The V segment lost 2 bases and the J segment 6 bases; nucleotides outside the gene matches: 8. The CDR3 DNA is TGTGCCTGGAGTATCCAGGGGGCGCGGGCTGAAGCTTTCTTT. It translates to CAWSIQGARAEAFF.

The chain combines TRBV13 with TRBJ1-3, with D unresolved. The CDR3 length is 14 residues. The germline V and J ends were trimmed by 2 bases and 1 base, with 6 bases remaining between them. Germline assignment: CDR1 PRHDT and CDR2 FYEKMQ (reference sequence). The CDR3 reads CASSLRQSGNTIYF. The CDR3, as DNA: TGTGCCAGCAGCTTAAGACAATCTGGAAACACCATATATTTT. Together with reference TRBV13 and TRBJ1-3, the CDR3 gives the full variable domain: AAGVIQSPRHLIKEKRETATLKCYPIPRHDTVYWYQQGPGQDPQFLISFYEKMQSDKGSIPDRFSAQQFSDYHSELNMSSLELGDSALYFCASSLRQSGNTIYFGEGSWLTVV.

The count of this clone is one. This chain uses TRBV5-4 with TRBJ2-2; 10 positions match TRBD1. The germline gives CDR1 SGHNT, CDR2 YYREEE (reference sequence). The V and J ends lost 3 bases and 3 bases, in that order; junction bases with no gene match: 2. The CDR3 is made up of 15 amino acids. CDR3: CASSSGTGDTGELFF. The CDR3 nucleotides read TGTGCCAGCAGCTCCGGGACAGGGGACACCGGGGAGCTGTTTTTT.